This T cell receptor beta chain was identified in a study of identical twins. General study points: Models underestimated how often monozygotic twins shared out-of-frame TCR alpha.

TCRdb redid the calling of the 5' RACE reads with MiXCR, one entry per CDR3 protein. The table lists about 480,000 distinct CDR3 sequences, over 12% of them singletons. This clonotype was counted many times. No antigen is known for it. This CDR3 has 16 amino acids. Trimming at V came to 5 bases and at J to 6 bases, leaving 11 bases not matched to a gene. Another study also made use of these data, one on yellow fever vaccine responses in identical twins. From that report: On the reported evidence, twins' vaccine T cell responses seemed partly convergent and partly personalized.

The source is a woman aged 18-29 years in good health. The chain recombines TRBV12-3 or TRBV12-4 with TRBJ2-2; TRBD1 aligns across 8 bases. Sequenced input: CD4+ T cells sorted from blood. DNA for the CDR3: TGTGCCAGCAGTCCGACAGGGGCCCCTCGCCCCGGGGAGCTGTTTTTT. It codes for CASSPTGAPRPGELFF.